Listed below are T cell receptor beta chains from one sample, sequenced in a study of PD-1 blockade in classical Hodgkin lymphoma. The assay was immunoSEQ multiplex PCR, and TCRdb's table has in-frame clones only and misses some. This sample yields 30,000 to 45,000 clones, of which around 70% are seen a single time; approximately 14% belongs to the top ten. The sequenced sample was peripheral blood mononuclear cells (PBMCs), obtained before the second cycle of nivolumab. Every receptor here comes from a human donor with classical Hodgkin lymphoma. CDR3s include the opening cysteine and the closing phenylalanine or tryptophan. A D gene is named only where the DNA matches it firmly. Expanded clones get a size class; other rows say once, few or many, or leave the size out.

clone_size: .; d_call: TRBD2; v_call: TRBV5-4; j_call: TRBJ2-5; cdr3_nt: TGTGCCAGCAGCTTGGCTACTAGCGGGAAAGAGACCCAGTACTTC; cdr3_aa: CASSLATSGKETQYF
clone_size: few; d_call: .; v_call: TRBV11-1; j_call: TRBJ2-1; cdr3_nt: TGTGCCAGCAGCTTACAGCGGAACAATGAGCAGTTCTTC; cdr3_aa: CASSLQRNNEQFF
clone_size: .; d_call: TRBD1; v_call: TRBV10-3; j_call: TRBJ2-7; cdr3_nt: TGTGCCATCAGTGAGTCACAGGGGAGATACGAGCAGTACTTC; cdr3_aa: CAISESQGRYEQYF
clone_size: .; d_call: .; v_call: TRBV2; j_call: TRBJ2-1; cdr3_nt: TGTGCCAGCAGACTACTGACGGGAGCCTACAATGAGCAGTTCTTC; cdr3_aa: CASRLLTGAYNEQFF
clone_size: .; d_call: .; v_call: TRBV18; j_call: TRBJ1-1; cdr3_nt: TGTGCCAGCTCACCCGCGGGGTACAACACTGAAGCTTTCTTT; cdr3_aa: CASSPAGYNTEAFF
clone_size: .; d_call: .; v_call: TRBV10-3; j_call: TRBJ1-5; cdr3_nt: TGTGCCATCAGTGATGGTGAGGGCCCCCAGCATTTT; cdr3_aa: CAISDGEGPQHF
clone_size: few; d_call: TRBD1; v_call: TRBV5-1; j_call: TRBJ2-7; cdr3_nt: TGCGCCAGCAGCTTTACAGGGGGCGCTTCCTACGAGCAGTACTTC; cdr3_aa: CASSFTGGASYEQYF
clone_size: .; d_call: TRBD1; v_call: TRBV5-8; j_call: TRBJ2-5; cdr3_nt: TGTGCCAGCAGCTTGCCCGGGACAGAATTTGGGACCCAGTACTTC; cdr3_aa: CASSLPGTEFGTQYF
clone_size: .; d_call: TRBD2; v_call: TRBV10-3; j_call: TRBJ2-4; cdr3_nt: TGTGCCATCAGTGACTCTAGCGGGAGCCACCTAGCCAAAAACATTCAGTACTTC; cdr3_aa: CAISDSSGSHLAKNIQYF
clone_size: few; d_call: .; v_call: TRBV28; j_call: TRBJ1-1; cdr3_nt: TGTGCCAGCAGGGGAGTGTGGGCGGCCACTGAAGCTTTCTTT; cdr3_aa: CASRGVWAATEAFF
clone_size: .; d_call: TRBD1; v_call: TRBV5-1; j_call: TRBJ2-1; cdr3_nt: TGCGCCAGCAGCCAGGGACAGGGCTCCTACAATGAGCAGTTCTTC; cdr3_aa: CASSQGQGSYNEQFF
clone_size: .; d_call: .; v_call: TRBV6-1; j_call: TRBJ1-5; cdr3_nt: TGTGCCAGCAGTGTCTGGGGGGGGTCGGATCAGCCCCAGCATTTT; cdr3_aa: CASSVWGGSDQPQHF
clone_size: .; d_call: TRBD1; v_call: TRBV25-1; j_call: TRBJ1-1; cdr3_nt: TGTGCCAGCCGACAGTCGGGACAGACGAACACTGAAGCTTTCTTT; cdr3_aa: CASRQSGQTNTEAFF
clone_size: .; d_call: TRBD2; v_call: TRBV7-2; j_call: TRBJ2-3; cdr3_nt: TGTGCCAGCAGCTCCCGCGGGGGTTCGGTTGGTACGCAGTATTTT; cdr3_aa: CASSSRGGSVGTQYF
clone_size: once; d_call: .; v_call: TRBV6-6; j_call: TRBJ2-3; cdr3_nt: TGTGCCAGCAGTTACCCCTCTAGCAAAGATACGCAGTATTTT; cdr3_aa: CASSYPSSKDTQYF
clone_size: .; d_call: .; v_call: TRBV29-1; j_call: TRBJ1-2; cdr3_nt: TGCAGCCCCCCCCGGGAGGCCTATGGCTACACCTTC; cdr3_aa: CSPPREAYGYTF
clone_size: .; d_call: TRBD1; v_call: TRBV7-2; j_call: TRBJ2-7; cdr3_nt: TGTGCCAGCAGCTTTGCCGGGACAGGAGCCTACGAGCAGTACTTC; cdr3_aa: CASSFAGTGAYEQYF
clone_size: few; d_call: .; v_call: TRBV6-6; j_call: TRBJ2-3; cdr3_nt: TGTGCCAGCAGTTACTCGTCTCACCCCACAGATACGCAGTATTTT; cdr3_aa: CASSYSSHPTDTQYF
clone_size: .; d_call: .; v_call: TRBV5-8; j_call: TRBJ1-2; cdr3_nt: TGTGCCAGCAGCACGGACAGCTATGGCTACACCTTC; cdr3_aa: CASSTDSYGYTF
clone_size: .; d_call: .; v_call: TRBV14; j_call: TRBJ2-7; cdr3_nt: TGTGAGGTGGAGGAGCAGTACTTC; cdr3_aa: CEVEEQYF
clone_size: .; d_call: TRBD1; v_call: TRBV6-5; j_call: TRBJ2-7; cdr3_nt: TGTGCCAGCAGTTACGGGTCAGGGGGCTACAACTACGAGCAGTACTTC; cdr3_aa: CASSYGSGGYNYEQYF
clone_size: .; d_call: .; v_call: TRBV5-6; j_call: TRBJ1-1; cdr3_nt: TGTGCCAGCAGCTTTACAGGGACGATAACCACTGAAGCTTTCTTT; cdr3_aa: CASSFTGTITTEAFF
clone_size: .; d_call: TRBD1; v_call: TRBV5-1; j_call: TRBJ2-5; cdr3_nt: TGCGCCAGCAGCTTGGGGGACAGGTTATTTGGGGAGACCCAGTACTTC; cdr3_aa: CASSLGDRLFGETQYF
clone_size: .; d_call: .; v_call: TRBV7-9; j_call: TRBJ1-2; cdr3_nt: TGTGCCAGCAGCCCCATTGATCTACCTAACTATGGCTACACCTTC; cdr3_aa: CASSPIDLPNYGYTF
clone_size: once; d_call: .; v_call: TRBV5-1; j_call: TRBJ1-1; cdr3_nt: TGCGCCAGCAGCTTGGGGACCAAACAGGGTCCTGAAGCTTTCTTT; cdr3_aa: CASSLGTKQGPEAFF
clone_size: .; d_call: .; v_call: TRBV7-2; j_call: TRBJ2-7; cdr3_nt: TGTGCCAGCAGCCCTTGGGGATACGAGCAGTACTTC; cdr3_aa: CASSPWGYEQYF
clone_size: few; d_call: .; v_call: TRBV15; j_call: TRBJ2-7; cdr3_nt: TGTGCCACCAGCAGAGAAATAGGTTACGAGCAGTACTTC; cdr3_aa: CATSREIGYEQYF
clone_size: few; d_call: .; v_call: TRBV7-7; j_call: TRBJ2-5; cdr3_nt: TGTGCCAGCGCTGAGGGGACGGTAGATGAGACCCAGTACTTC; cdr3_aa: CASAEGTVDETQYF
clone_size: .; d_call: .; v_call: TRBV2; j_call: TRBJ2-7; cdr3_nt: TGTGCCTCGGGGGCCTACGAGCAGTACTTC; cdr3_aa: CASGAYEQYF
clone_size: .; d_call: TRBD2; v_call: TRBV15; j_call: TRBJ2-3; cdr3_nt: TGTGCCACGCCGGGACTAGCGGGGGCCAAGGGAGCAACAGATACGCAGTATTTT; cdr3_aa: CATPGLAGAKGATDTQYF